Below, 15 T cell receptor beta chains from the same sample are listed, as sequenced in a study of T cells in Graves' hyperthyroidism and ophthalmopathy (dated by TCRdb to between 2018 and 2020). The library was made by multiplex PCR. Sequencing relied on an Illumina HiSeq 2000. Amplification of TCR beta CDR3 regions was carried out from RNA transcripts. A first-round RT-PCR of the TCR CDR3 used the HTBI primer set with the Qiagen OneStep RT-PCR kit. TCRdb reran the public reads through fastp at Q25 and MiXCR, keeping productive beta chains. Every CDR3 protein is listed once, alongside the most common genes and DNA of its rows. The sample records about 590,000 distinct CDR3 sequences, around 16% of which are singletons. The ten biggest clones cover around 6.6% of the sample. Specimen: blood. These receptor sequences come from a woman in her thirties with Graves' hyperthyroidism.

CDR3 bases: TGTGGAACTACCGGGGGGGGGGGCACCGGGGAGCTGTTTTTT. Amino acid sequence: CGTTGGGGTGELFF. The V call is TRBV28, the J call TRBJ2-2, with 8 bases fitting TRBD2. There are 14 residues in the CDR3. Germline V lookup: CDR1 MDHEN, CDR2 SYDVKM.

The genes are TRBV6-1 and TRBJ2-2, with D perhaps being TRBD1 or TRBD2 (5 bases each). The CDR3 sequence is 16 residues long. Germline V gene lookup returns CDR1 MNHNS and CDR2 SASEGT. Trimming cost V 6 bases and J 4 bases, with 18 bases left between them. The CDR3 DNA follows: TGTGCCAGCAGGATAACCGGGACGGTGGGCACCGGGGAGCTGTTTTTT. It specifies CASRITGTVGTGELFF.

The chain carries TRBV9 and TRBJ1-2; 10 bases are a match to TRBD1. The germline V gene encodes CDR1 SGDLS and CDR2 YYNGEE. CDR3 length equals 15 residues. V trimming: 0 bases; J trimming: 4 bases; junction bases outside the gene matches: 3. DNA of the CDR3: TGTGCCAGCAGCGTAGAAGGGACAGGGGTCTATGGCTACACCTTC. It encodes CASSVEGTGVYGYTF.

The V call is TRBV20-1, the J call TRBJ2-1; D not resolved. This CDR3 has 13 residues. The germline CDR1 and CDR2 sequences are DFQATT and SNEGSKA (reference sequence). V was clipped by 1 base and J by 4 bases, with 8 bases between them. This CDR3 is CSARGRVYNEQFF. In DNA form, the CDR3 reads TGCAGTGCTAGAGGTCGGGTTTACAATGAGCAGTTCTTC.

This clonotype has at least ten counts. The CDR3 region is CSARSRISWYNEQFF. In nucleotides, the CDR3 is TGCAGTGCTAGATCCCGAATAAGTTGGTACAATGAGCAGTTCTTC. The genes are TRBV20-1 and TRBJ2-1; no firm D call. Germline loops: CDR1 DFQATT, CDR2 SNEGSKA (reference sequence). The CDR3 totals 15 residues. With 2 bases removed from V and 4 bases from J, the gap between germline ends came to 15 bases.

To note about this clonotype: A much larger clone differs by one base, so this may be a read error. The chain couples TRBV3-1 to TRBJ2-1; no definite D call. The CDR3 has 13 residues. With 2 bases removed from V and 8 bases from J, the gap between germline ends came to 10 bases. Germline V gene lookup returns CDR1 LGHDT and CDR2 YNNKEL (reference sequence). The CDR3: CASSQRPGYEQFF. CDR3 nucleotide sequence: TGTGCCAGCAGCCAAAGACCGGGCTATGAGCAGTTCTTC.

This clonotype has a count of ten or more. The rearrangement links TRBV30 to TRBJ2-7, with D possibly being TRBD2 (6 bases). Trimming took 3 bases from V and 0 from J, leaving 12 bases between them. From germline, CDR1 is GTSNPN and CDR2 SVGIG (reference sequence). The CDR3 has 14 amino acids. The CDR3 sequence is CAWRMDGSSYEQYF. DNA of the CDR3: TGTGCCTGGAGGATGGACGGGAGCTCCTACGAGCAGTACTTC.

This clonotype occurred many times. J is TRBJ2-3 and V is TRBV11-2, with D unresolved. The germline V gene encodes CDR1 SGHAT and CDR2 FQNNGV. The CDR3 is 16 amino acids. Trimming stripped 0 bases from V and 1 base from J, with 11 bases between. This chain's CDR3 is CASSLELASRTDTQYF. In nucleotides, the CDR3 is TGTGCCAGCAGCTTAGAGTTGGCTTCTCGCACAGATACGCAGTATTTT.

This chain uses TRBV19 with TRBJ1-6; D gene unclear. The V end lost 7 bases, the J end lost 7 bases, and 17 bases lay between the germline ends. Germline V gene data show CDR1 as LNHDA and CDR2 as SQIVND (reference sequence). The CDR3 has 15 amino acids. The CDR3 sequence: CASTTEGLGNSPLHF. CDR3 DNA: TGTGCCAGTACGACGGAGGGATTGGGGAATTCACCCCTCCACTTT.

This clonotype was counted ten times or more. The rearrangement uses TRBV7-2 and TRBJ2-7; 8 bases are shared with TRBD1. The germline V gene has CDR1 SGHTA and CDR2 FQGNSA. This CDR3 region has 15 residues. The V segment lost 5 bases and the J segment 4 bases; nucleotides outside the gene matches: 10. The CDR3 here is CASSPWTGPRYEQYF. The CDR3 bases are TGTGCCAGCAGCCCCTGGACAGGGCCAAGATACGAGCAGTACTTC.

This clonotype was observed many times. The DNA for the CDR3 is TGTGCCAGCAGTCGGGGGGTCCCAGGGTTGACATACGAGCAGTACTTC. The encoded protein is CASSRGVPGLTYEQYF. This chain joins TRBV6-1 and TRBJ2-7; 7 bases match TRBD2. Germline assignment: CDR1 MNHNS and CDR2 SASEGT. There are 16 residues in the CDR3. V lost 5 bases to trimming and J lost 4 bases; unmatched junction nucleotides: 14.

The sample holds many counts of this clonotype. The chain carries TRBV27 and TRBJ2-1, with 12 positions matching TRBD2. The CDR3 is 18 residues long. J gave up 5 bases and V 6 bases, and 14 bases lay outside the gene matches. Germline V gene sequence: CDR1 MNHEY, CDR2 SMNVEV (reference sequence). CDR3 nucleotide sequence: TGTGCCAGCAGCCCTCCGGGACAAAGGACTAGCGGGAACAATGAGCAGTTCTTC. Amino acids: CASSPPGQRTSGNNEQFF.

In its sample, this clonotype was seen a few times. The V gene is TRBV6-6, the J gene TRBJ2-7; D gene uncertain. In germline, CDR1 is MNHNY, CDR2 SVGAGI (reference sequence). V shed 0 bases and J shed 3 bases, with 12 bases lying between them. The CDR3 loop spans 15 amino acids. CDR3 protein: CASSYSRQEHYEQYF. The CDR3 region has the DNA TGTGCCAGCAGTTACTCGAGGCAGGAACACTACGAGCAGTACTTC.

This clonotype occurred many times. V gene TRBV18 combines with J gene TRBJ2-5; D is undetermined. The germline V and J ends were trimmed by 3 bases and 1 base, with 6 bases remaining between them. CDR3 length: 13 amino acids. Germline-derived CDR1 and CDR2 are KGHSH and LQKENI. In nucleotides, the CDR3 is TGTGCCAGCTCACCGGTCGGCCAAGAGACCCAGTACTTC. This translates into CASSPVGQETQYF.

Many counts were recorded for this clonotype. The rearrangement uses TRBV28 and TRBJ1-4, with TRBD1 as a possible D gene (5 bases). This CDR3 is built from 13 residues. Germline V gives CDR1 MDHEN, CDR2 SYDVKM. The V end was cut by 3 bases, the J end by 7 bases, with 9 bases between. The CDR3 nucleotides read TGTGCCAGCAGTTTTGGGGGTGGTGAAAAACTGTTTTTT. Translating gives CASSFGGGEKLFF.